The present T cell receptor (beta chain) was sequenced within a study of T cell changes during pregnancy in multiple sclerosis. V was pared by 4 bases and J by 7 bases, with 18 bases between. The CDR3 covers 14 residues. Germline values: CDR1 SGHRS, CDR2 YFSETQ. Produced via immunoSEQ multiplex PCR; TCRdb's table is partial and in-frame only. This sample has 99,000 or so clones, with approximately 94% found just once. The sequence came from a female donor with multiple sclerosis, enrolled in a pregnancy study. The source was peripheral blood, collected after pregnancy. The chain has TRBV5-1 and TRBJ2-7; D perhaps matches TRBD2 (6 bases). Here the CDR3 DNA reads TGCGCCAGCAGCCCGTCGGGAGCTTTGGTGGAGCAGTACTTC. It specifies CASSPSGALVEQYF. Combining the CDR3 with reference TRBV5-1 and TRBJ2-7 gives the whole variable domain KAGVTQTPRYLIKTRGQQVTLSCSPISGHRSVSWYQQTPGQGLQFLFEYFSETQRNKGNFPGRFSGRQFSNSRSEMNVSTLELGDSALYLCASSPSGALVEQYFGPGTRLTVT.